The clone carrying this TCR beta chain was seen a few times. Its antigen is still unknown. Looked up from germline, CDR1 is LGHNA and CDR2 is YNFKEQ. The CDR3 covers 16 residues. The ends lost 0 bases at V and 4 bases at J; junction bases unmatched: 9. This entry is derived from a study of cytomegalovirus exposure and HLA in healthy donors. In the study overall: Prior work identified around 120 million unique TCR beta sequences in 150 million to 200 million T cells. Study-level points and caveats: The study labeled fewer than 200 TCR beta chains cytomegalovirus-associated. Researchers reported in a later analysis that a missense DCLRE1C variant was tied to TCR beta V- and J-gene trimming.

Use of 60 Vbeta and 13 Jbeta primers characterized the PCR. Measured with immunoSEQ multiplex PCR; TCRdb has only the in-frame clones, and not every one. This repertoire shows 180,000 or so clones, about 80% found once; its top ten account for 1.5%. The sequence was obtained from a man between 40 and 49 years old in good health and CMV-seronegative. The sequencing sample was made of PBMCs. This chain connects TRBV4-2 to TRBJ2-7; 7 bases are a match to TRBD2. CDR3 region: CASSQETPREGYEQYF. The CDR3 DNA sequence: TGTGCCAGCAGCCAAGAAACTCCCAGGGAGGGTTACGAGCAGTACTTC.